This T cell receptor (beta chain) is drawn from a study of identical twins (dated by TCRdb to the mid-2010s). With regard to the full study: TCR alpha and beta repertoires from monozygotic twins, unrelated adults of various ages and cord blood were deep-sequenced to test whether fetal clonotypes persist. To rule out contamination, replicate twin experiments were performed at different times with different library preparation protocols.

Receptors were amplified or captured by 5' RACE. For sequencing, an Illumina HiSeq 2000 was employed. Template switching introduced a universal primer binding site; the final cDNA contained a unique molecular identifier, enabling accurate counting of TCR cDNA molecules. Specific primers in the conserved constant-segment region were used to synthesize first-strand cDNA for the TCR alpha and beta chains. To control for contamination, every cDNA library carried two barcodes: a SMART-Mk sample barcode plus Illumina barcodes. Two successive PCR steps introduced TruSeq adapter sequences along with Illumina sample barcodes. Sequencing of the TCR alpha and beta cDNA libraries was done on the Illumina HiSeq platform using custom primers. As for the original processing: Unique molecular identifiers were extracted from raw reads with MiGEC, and CDR3 positions were determined with MiXCR. For each individual, recombination models were inferred using an EM algorithm with the repgenHMM and IGoR tools. The tcR package in R was used for shared clonotype analysis, with sharing normalized by the product of cloneset sizes. To study raw recombination without the effects of thymic and clonal selection, out-of-frame nonproductive sequences were analyzed. TCRdb itself trimmed the public reads at Q25 with fastp, ran MiXCR and retained productive beta chains. Identical CDR3 proteins give one entry, which carries the most common genes and DNA. None of the V and J calls come from the authors' own analysis; TCRdb made them. This sample is represented by about 450,000 distinct CDR3 sequences; 15% to 20% of them were singletons. In total, the top ten clones hold roughly an eighth of the sample.

The CDR3, cysteine through phenylalanine, is 16 amino acids long. CDR3 DNA only is kept here, 48 bases in frame from base 1. The germline V gene supplies CDR1 SGHRS and CDR2 YFSETQ. Compared with germline, V lacks 4 bases and J lacks 0 bases; bases without a gene match: 7. This clonotype turned up a few times. Its antigen is still unknown. No qualities accompany the bases; no much larger clone lies one base away. Broad study findings and their caveats: Because the same donors could not be followed over many years, the conclusions depended on cross-sectional statistical analysis. A weaker excess of twin sharing was found in beta out-of-frame sequences because the signal-to-noise ratio was lowered by fewer shared sequences. Compared with coincidental sharing between unrelated individuals, out-of-frame TCR alpha sequences shared between twins showed an excess of sequences with low generation probability. Zero-insertion analyses could be partly confounded by invariant T cells such as MAIT and iNKT, though diverse VJ usage argued against such confounding for most clonotypes. Fewer insertions were carried by abundant cord blood beta clonotypes, a similar but weaker trend appeared in young adult naive repertoires, and no such trend appeared in memory repertoires. In monozygotic twins, out-of-frame TCR alpha sharing was systematically underestimated by recombination models, although the models agreed with sharing between unrelated individuals.

All donors were healthy Caucasians. Three unrelated non-twin adults were also sequenced: a male aged 18 to 30, a male aged 50 to 60 and a female aged 50 to 60. Miltenyi CD45RO+ enrichment and human naive T-cell isolation kits were used to isolate memory (CD45RO+) and naive T cells from PBMC. Sequencing used naive T cells sorted from blood. Reading the label with the study, this specimen's cell subset or site is: cells isolated with a human naive T-cell isolation kit. The TCR originated in a man aged 50 to 59 in good health. The chain is assembled from TRBV5-1 and TRBJ1-1, with 9 middle bases fitting TRBD1. The CDR3 loop reads CASSPRTGDVNTEAFF. Here is the DNA: TGCGCCAGCAGCCCGAGGACAGGGGATGTGAACACTGAAGCTTTCTTT.